Included here is one TCR beta chain sequence, with context. Here immunoSEQ multiplex PCR was the method, and the copy in TCRdb shows in-frame clones only, minus some. The profile shows approximately 170,000 clones, 70% to 90% of them singletons. Germline assignment: CDR1 MGHRA and CDR2 YSYEKL. J lost 8 bases, V lost 5 bases, and 11 bases had no gene match. The CDR3 is made up of 15 amino acids. The data were taken from a study of blood T cell repertoires in COVID-19. Study summary: T cells, B-cell-depleted T cells, or PBMCs provided the cDNA or gDNA that served as material.

Input material: peripheral blood. The genes are TRBV4-1 and TRBJ2-1; 8 nucleotides align to TRBD2. This clonotype was sampled from a man in his thirties or forties with acute or convalescent COVID-19. CDR3 DNA: TGCGCCAGCAGCTTGCGGGAGGAACCTCGGGATGAGCAGTTCTTC. Amino acids: CASSLREEPRDEQFF.